These 22 T cell receptor beta chains were sequenced from one sample in a study of blood T cell repertoires in COVID-19. Assay: immunoSEQ multiplex PCR; the TCRdb copy retains only in-frame clones and omits some. The repertoire holds approximately 90,000 clones, with about 85% as singletons. Material for sequencing was peripheral blood. These receptor sequences come from a man older than 75 with acute or convalescent COVID-19.

The gene calls are TRBV11-3 and TRBJ2-7, with 12 bases identical to TRBD2. In germline, CDR1 is SGHNT, CDR2 YENEEA. The length of the CDR3 is 17 residues. V dropped 2 bases and J dropped 0; count of bases not matched to a gene: 5. CDR3 sequence (DNA): TGTGCCAGCAGCTTACTAGCGGGAGGGCCCCTCTCCTACGAGCAGTACTTC. Translation gives CASSLLAGGPLSYEQYF.

This clone was seen more than once but under ten times. CDR3 amino acids: CASKGGELEAFF. Written as DNA, the CDR3 is TGTGCCAGCAAGGGAGGGGAGCTTGAAGCTTTCTTT. The V call is TRBV6-5, the J call TRBJ1-1, with D perhaps TRBD1 (5 bases). CDR1 MNHEY and CDR2 SVGAGI come from the germline V gene. With 7 bases removed from V and 7 bases from J, the gap between germline ends came to 13 bases. The CDR3 covers 12 residues.

The J gene is TRBJ2-3, the V gene TRBV7-2, with D maybe TRBD2 (7 bases). The CDR3 covers 15 residues. Germline lookup yields CDR1 SGHTA and CDR2 FQGNSA. The germline V and J ends were trimmed by 11 bases and 1 base, with 19 bases remaining between them. The CDR3 region is CAGGGAGLGTDTQYF. As DNA, the CDR3 is TGTGCCGGGGGGGGCGCGGGGCTGGGCACAGATACGCAGTATTTT.

This clone has just one count. The chain employs TRBV9 and TRBJ2-4, with D unclear. V lost 3 bases and J 5 bases, leaving 9 bases between the germline ends. Germline-derived CDR1 and CDR2 are SGDLS and YYNGEE. This CDR3 has 13 residues. The CDR3 here is CASSGRVQNIQYF. Here the CDR3 DNA reads TGTGCCAGCAGCGGCCGGGTCCAAAACATTCAGTACTTC.

The J gene is TRBJ1-5, the V gene TRBV28, with a possible D match to TRBD1 (6 bases). The V end was cut by 6 bases, the J end by 5 bases, with 11 bases between. Per germline, CDR1 MDHEN and CDR2 SYDVKM. This CDR3 is 13 amino acids long. CDR3 in DNA: TGTGCCAGCAGCCCGGACAGTTATCAGCCCCAGCATTTT. It translates to CASSPDSYQPQHF. The complete variable domain, with remaining parts taken from reference TRBV28 and TRBJ1-5, reads DVKVTQSSRYLVKRTGEKVFLECVQDMDHENMFWYRQDPGLGLRLIYFSYDVKMKEKGDIPEGYSVSREKKERFSLILESASTNQTSMYLCASSPDSYQPQHFGDGTRLSIL.

This clone was seen a single time. The rearrangement links TRBV27 to TRBJ1-5; tentative D call: TRBD1 (5 bases). Germline values: CDR1 MNHEY, CDR2 SMNVEV (reference sequence). V was shortened by 5 bases and J by 2 bases, with 13 bases between the two germline ends. The CDR3 is 15 amino acids. CDR3 sequence (DNA): TGTGCCAGCAGTCCCCGGGGGGGAGGCAATCAGCCCCAGCATTTT. This sequence encodes CASSPRGGGNQPQHF.

The chain links TRBV30 to TRBJ2-7; 7 bases are shared with TRBD2. The CDR3 length is 11 residues. CDR1 is GTSNPN and CDR2 is SVGIG in the germline V gene (reference sequence). After removal of 3 bases from V and 4 bases from J, the junction contained 0 bases not matched to a gene. The CDR3 DNA follows: TGTGCCTGGAGGGGACTATACGAGCAGTACTTC. It specifies CAWRGLYEQYF.

The chain's CDR3 is CASSIGTSGRVETQYF. The CDR3 DNA reads as TGTGCCAGTAGTATCGGGACTAGCGGGAGGGTGGAGACCCAGTACTTC. The V gene is TRBV19, the J gene TRBJ2-5; 16 positions match TRBD2. V shed 3 bases, J shed 5 bases, and the junction held 3 bases outside the gene matches. Germline loops: CDR1 LNHDA, CDR2 SQIVND (reference sequence). The CDR3 totals 16 residues.

This clone was seen only a few times. This chain uses TRBV19 with TRBJ2-1; D may be TRBD1 (6 bases). V lost 2 bases and J 0 bases, leaving 8 bases between the germline ends. Germline V gene lookup returns CDR1 LNHDA and CDR2 SQIVND (reference sequence). The CDR3 totals 15 residues. The CDR3 DNA sequence: TGTGCCAGTAGTATAAGGGACAACTCCTACAATGAGCAGTTCTTC. Translated, it gives CASSIRDNSYNEQFF.

V usage is TRBV5-1 and J usage is TRBJ1-2; 7 bases match TRBD1. The CDR3 extends over 15 amino acids. V trimming: 0 bases; J trimming: 1 base; junction bases outside the gene matches: 3. The germline gives CDR1 SGHRS, CDR2 YFSETQ. CDR3 residues: CASSLGQGDNYGYTF. The CDR3 DNA reads as TGCGCCAGCAGCTTGGGACAGGGCGATAACTATGGCTACACCTTC.

V gene TRBV6-5 combines with J gene TRBJ2-7; possibly TRBD2 for D (6 bases). This CDR3 comprises 14 residues. The ends were cut back, 5 bases at V and 3 bases at J, with 14 bases in the middle. Germline assignment: CDR1 MNHEY and CDR2 SVGAGI. The CDR3 bases are TGTGCCAGCAGTAGGATCGGACTAAACTACGAGCAGTACTTC. Its translation is CASSRIGLNYEQYF.

This clone is a singleton in its sample. This chain uses TRBV20-1 with TRBJ1-2; D is ambiguous. The length of the CDR3 is 12 residues. Germline assignment: CDR1 DFQATT and CDR2 SNEGSKA (reference sequence). V shed 3 bases and J shed 4 bases, with 9 bases lying between them. The CDR3 region has the DNA TGCAGTGCTAGTCGGTCAGGCTATGGCTACACCTTC. It specifies CSASRSGYGYTF.

This chain uses TRBV7-8 with TRBJ1-2, with a possible D match to TRBD1 (5 bases). The CDR3 is 17 amino acids. Trimming left V 5 bases short and J 7 bases short, with 26 bases between. Germline CDR1 and CDR2: SGHVS and FQNEAQ. The CDR3: CASSQIFWGGVSAGYTF. The CDR3 DNA follows: TGTGCCAGCAGCCAAATATTTTGGGGGGGGGTGTCGGCTGGCTACACCTTC. Looking up the rest from reference TRBV7-8 and TRBJ1-2 gives the full variable domain: GAGVSQSPRYKVAKRGQDVALRCDPISGHVSLFWYQQALGQGPEFLTYFQNEAQLDKSGLPSDRFFAERPEGSVSTLKIQRTQQEDSAVYLCASSQIFWGGVSAGYTFGSGTRLTVV.

The chain is built from TRBV2 and TRBJ2-5; maybe TRBD2 (6 bases). The CDR3 extends over 15 amino acids. Per the germline V gene, CDR1 is SNHLY and CDR2 is FYNNEI. Between the trimmed V and J ends, which lost 3 bases and 4 bases, there was a span of 15 bases. The DNA for the CDR3 is TGTGCCAGCAGTGACGCCGGAGCGGGTCTAGAGACCCAGTACTTC. The encoded protein is CASSDAGAGLETQYF.

The V and J genes are TRBV19 and TRBJ2-7; the D gene is possibly TRBD1 (6 bases). Per germline, CDR1 LNHDA and CDR2 SQIVND (reference sequence). V was trimmed by 0 bases and J by 2 bases, leaving 11 bases between them. This CDR3 contains 15 residues. CDR3 sequence: CASSIEGTRAYEQYF. In DNA form, the CDR3 reads TGTGCCAGTAGTATAGAGGGGACACGGGCCTACGAGCAGTACTTC.

The chain uses TRBV27 and TRBJ2-5; 8 bases agree with TRBD1. Trimming removed 6 bases from V and 5 bases from J; junction bases left unmatched: 8. The CDR3 length is 14 residues. Germline V gene data show CDR1 as MNHEY and CDR2 as SMNVEV (reference sequence). The chain's CDR3 is CASSRQGNGETQYF. CDR3 bases: TGTGCCAGCAGCCGACAGGGGAACGGGGAGACCCAGTACTTC.

The rearrangement uses TRBV5-1 and TRBJ2-2, with TRBD1 as a possible D gene (5 bases). CDR3 length: 17 amino acids. The V end lost 0 bases, the J end lost 0 bases, and 12 bases lay between the germline ends. Germline V gene data show CDR1 as SGHRS and CDR2 as YFSETQ. In nucleotides, the CDR3 is TGCGCCAGCAGCTTGGGGACGTCCAGGGCGAACACCGGGGAGCTGTTTTTT. Its translation: CASSLGTSRANTGELFF. Variable domain in full (rest from reference TRBV5-1 and TRBJ2-2): KAGVTQTPRYLIKTRGQQVTLSCSPISGHRSVSWYQQTPGQGLQFLFEYFSETQRNKGNFPGRFSGRQFSNSRSEMNVSTLELGDSALYLCASSLGTSRANTGELFFGEGSRLTVL.

The chain recombines TRBV3-1 (or the pseudogene TRBV3-2) with TRBJ2-2; possible D gene TRBD2, 6 bases. Germline CDR1 is LGHDT and CDR2 is YNNKEL (reference sequence). V was pared by 6 bases and J by 0 bases, with 14 bases between. This CDR3 has 16 amino acids. The CDR3 nucleotides are TGTGCCAGCAGTCGACTCGGGGGAGCGAACACCGGGGAGCTGTTTTTT. It is translated as CASSRLGGANTGELFF.

The V and J genes are TRBV28 and TRBJ1-1; D is possibly TRBD1 (6 bases). CDR3 size: 16 residues. Trimming stripped 3 bases from V and 5 bases from J, with 19 bases between. Looked up from germline, CDR1 is MDHEN and CDR2 is SYDVKM. The CDR3 coding sequence is TGTGCCAGCAGTTTGAATTTAAGGGGGAGAGGGACTGAAGCTTTCTTT. Amino acid sequence: CASSLNLRGRGTEAFF.

The V and J genes are TRBV20-1 and TRBJ2-7; 8 bases line up with TRBD2. This CDR3 has 16 residues. The germline CDR1 and CDR2 sequences are DFQATT and SNEGSKA (reference sequence). Trimming took 3 bases from V and 6 from J; bases not matched to a gene: 16. The DNA for the CDR3 is TGCAGTGCTAGTGGTGGTGCGGGGGGCAATGTCGGCGAGCAGTACTTC. Translation: CSASGGAGGNVGEQYF.

The chain links TRBV27 to TRBJ2-7; 11 positions match TRBD2. The CDR3 has 16 residues. V lost 7 bases to trimming and J lost 0 bases; unmatched junction nucleotides: 8. Germline loops: CDR1 MNHEY, CDR2 SMNVEV (reference sequence). The CDR3, as DNA: TGTGCCAGCACCCCCCTAGCGGGAGGAATCTCCTACGAGCAGTACTTC. Amino acids: CASTPLAGGISYEQYF.

The V call is TRBV20-1, the J call TRBJ2-1; D remains ambiguous. The CDR3 loop spans 10 amino acids. The germline gives CDR1 DFQATT, CDR2 SNEGSKA (reference sequence). V lost 4 bases to trimming and J lost 5 bases, with 3 bases between them. The CDR3 region has the DNA TGCAGTGCTATAAACAATGAGCAGTTCTTC. It encodes CSAINNEQFF.